This T cell receptor (beta chain) stems from a study of blood T cell repertoires in COVID-19. The CDR3 contains 16 residues. Trimming took off 1 base at V and 7 bases at J, with 20 bases between the two ends. Germline V gene sequence: CDR1 SGHTA, CDR2 FQGNSA. In the original analysis: Estimates of nucleated cell counts were drawn from the amplification of reference gene primers. Assay: immunoSEQ multiplex PCR; the TCRdb copy retains only in-frame clones and omits some. From that table come the V and J calls and clone size; the DNA was used to work out D and trimming. The data contain roughly 99,000 clones, under 95% of them singletons.

The chain has TRBV7-2 and TRBJ2-7; TRBD1 might be the D (5 bases). Sequencing input: peripheral blood. This TCR was sampled from a woman in her twenties or thirties with acute or convalescent COVID-19. The CDR3 DNA reads TGTGCCAGCAGCTTAGTAGTTTTGGTGGCAGGGATAGAGCAGTACTTC. Its translation is CASSLVVLVAGIEQYF.